These T cell receptor beta chains were read from a single sample in a study of CD8+CD57+ T cells in acquired aplastic anemia. Via MiXCR, TCRdb re-called the reads, giving one row per CDR3 protein. The sample has hundreds of thousands of distinct CDR3 sequences, about two thirds seen once. The sample was sorted CD4+, CD8+, or CD8+CD57+ T cells (not recorded which) from PBMCs. These receptors were obtained from a human donor in good health, serving as a control. CDR3s include the opening cysteine and the closing phenylalanine or tryptophan. D genes are given only for firm matches. Not every row has a clone size; where given, it reads once, few, many or a size class.

clone_size	d_call	j_call	v_call	cdr3_aa	cdr3_nt
NA	NA	TRBJ1-6	TRBV9	CASSVRGGATETLHF	TGTGCCAGCAGCGTGCGCGGGGGAGCAACAGAAACCCTCCACTTT
once	NA	TRBJ2-5	TRBV7-8	CASSLALGQDQDF	TGTGCCAGCAGCTTAGCGCTGGGTCAGGACCAAGACTTC
NA	NA	TRBJ2-3	TRBV7-2	CASSRERGGTDTQYF	TGTGCCAGCAGCCGAGAGAGGGGGGGGACAGATACGCAGTATTTT
few	NA	TRBJ2-4	TRBV4-1	CASSQVVVGDIQYF	TGCGCCAGCAGCCAAGTGGTAGTAGGTGACATTCAGTACTTC
many	NA	TRBJ1-2	TRBV6-5	CASSYSKDGRDYGYTF	TGTGCCAGCAGTTACTCGAAGGATGGCAGGGACTATGGCTACACCTTC
few	TRBD1	TRBJ1-2	TRBV2	CASSPQGADYGYTF	TGTGCCAGCAGTCCACAGGGGGCAGACTATGGCTACACCTTC
once	NA	TRBJ2-3	TRBV20-1	CSAQEGFGTDTQYF	TGCAGTGCCCAAGAGGGGTTTGGCACAGATACGCAGTATTTT
NA	NA	TRBJ2-5	TRBV2	CASSVADAQYF	TGTGCCAGCAGTGTAGCGGATGCCCAGTACTTC
NA	NA	TRBJ1-1	TRBV29-1	CSVVLRLNTEAFF	TGTAGCGTTGTCTTGCGGCTGAACACTGAAGCTTTCTTT
NA	NA	TRBJ1-2	TRBV24-1	CATSDLSAGYTF	TGTGCCACCAGTGATTTGAGTGCCGGCTACACCTTC
many	NA	TRBJ2-5	TRBV10-3	CAISRQLQETQYF	TGTGCCATCAGCAGACAGTTACAAGAGACCCAGTACTTC
many	TRBD1	TRBJ2-7	TRBV9	CASSPGQGKYEQYF	TGTGCCAGCAGCCCGGGACAGGGGAAGTACGAGCAGTACTTC
NA	TRBD1	TRBJ1-2	TRBV25-1	CASSEGDRGYTF	TGTGCCAGCAGTGAAGGGGACAGGGGCTACACCTTC
NA	NA	TRBJ1-2	TRBV5-6	CASSMRPGGYTF	TGTGCCAGCAGCATGCGGCCGGGTGGCTACACCTTC
NA	NA	TRBJ2-3	TRBV20-1	CSALRQGTNDTQYF	TGCAGTGCCCTACGCCAGGGCACCAATGATACGCAGTATTTT
NA	NA	TRBJ2-7	TRBV7-9	CASSLFARALEQYF	TGTGCCAGCAGCTTATTCGCCAGGGCGCTTGAGCAGTACTTC
NA	NA	TRBJ1-1	TRBV7-2	CASSWIGPNSNASF	TGTGCCAGCAGCTGGATCGGGCCGAACAGTAATGCTTCCTTT
NA	NA	TRBJ1-5	TRBV7-8	CASSFDRQPQHF	TGTGCCAGCAGCTTTGACAGGCAACCCCAGCATTTT
many	TRBD1	TRBJ1-4	TRBV20-1	CSASTGWTNEKLFF	TGCAGTGCGTCGACAGGGTGGACTAATGAAAAACTGTTTTTT
NA	NA	TRBJ2-7	TRBV12-3/TRBV12-4	CASSSRGLGYGQYF	TGTGCCAGCAGTTCACGGGGTTTGGGGTATGGGCAGTACTTC
NA	NA	TRBJ2-7	TRBV5-5	CASSPPATYEQYF	TGTGCCAGCAGCCCCCCTGCAACCTACGAGCAGTACTTC
NA	NA	TRBJ1-2	TRBV2	CASSEALAPSYGYTF	TGTGCCAGCAGTGAGGCCCTAGCCCCCAGCTATGGCTACACCTTC
NA	NA	TRBJ1-6	TRBV28	CASRAPGTRNSPLHF	TGTGCCAGCAGGGCGCCGGGGACAAGGAATTCACCCCTCCACTTT
many	NA	TRBJ1-5	TRBV6-6	CASSYRADNSNQPQHF	TGTGCCAGCAGTTACAGGGCAGACAATAGCAATCAGCCCCAGCATTTT
NA	NA	TRBJ2-7	TRBV7-2	CASSPQGLDIQYFF	TGTGCCAGCAGCCCACAGGGATTGGACATTCAGTACTTCTTC
few	NA	TRBJ2-7	TRBV10-3	CAISGTANSYEQYF	TGTGCCATCAGTGGGACTGCAAACTCCTACGAGCAGTACTTC
NA	NA	TRBJ1-3	TRBV7-6	CASSLTAAVSGNTIYF	TGTGCCAGCAGCTTAACCGCTGCAGTATCAGGAAACACCATATATTTT
NA	NA	TRBJ2-5	TRBV9	CASSVGQEVKETF	TGTGCCAGCAGCGTAGGTCAGGAGGTGAAAGAGACCTTC
few	NA	TRBJ1-6	TRBV30	CAWRNPRGSSPLHF	TGTGCCTGGCGGAATCCGCGAGGGAGTTCACCCCTCCACTTT
many	TRBD1	TRBJ2-7	TRBV5-1	CASSLRQGAVSYEQYF	TGCGCCAGCAGCTTGCGACAGGGGGCGGTCTCCTACGAGCAGTACTTC
NA	NA	TRBJ2-7	TRBV12-3/TRBV12-4	CASSFSSLMTGSSYEQYF	TGTGCCAGCAGTTTCTCCTCGCTCATGACAGGATCATCCTACGAGCAGTACTTC
NA	NA	TRBJ2-7	TRBV2	CASRGGGKSHRPDF	TGTGCCAGCAGGGGGGGGGGCAAGTCCCACCGTCCGGACTTC
NA	NA	TRBJ1-5	TRBV5-1	CASSPGSRVWDQPQHF	TGCGCCAGCAGCCCGGGGTCGCGGGTATGGGATCAGCCCCAGCATTTT
many	NA	TRBJ2-6	TRBV7-9	CASSLAPDGISRSGANVLTF	TGTGCCAGCAGCTTAGCCCCGGACGGGATCTCGCGCTCTGGGGCCAACGTCCTGACTTTC
once	NA	TRBJ2-1	TRBV7-3	CASSFRRDEQFF	TGTGCCAGCAGCTTTAGGCGCGATGAGCAGTTCTTC
NA	TRBD2	TRBJ2-3	TRBV7-6	CVSSWGLAGTTDTQYF	TGTGTCAGCAGCTGGGGACTAGCGGGAACCACAGATACGCAGTATTTT
NA	NA	TRBJ1-2	TRBV9	CASSVVRNYVQPF	TGTGCCAGCAGCGTAGTTCGTAACTATGTACAACCCTTC
NA	NA	TRBJ2-5	TRBV5-5	CASSKHTETQYF	TGTGCCAGCAGCAAACACACCGAGACCCAGTACTTC
once	NA	TRBJ1-2	TRBV5-6	CASSLEAGHNYGYTF	TGTGCCAGCAGCTTAGAGGCTGGACATAACTATGGCTACACCTTC
many	NA	TRBJ1-5	TRBV19	CASSTRVADNQPQHF	TGTGCCAGTAGTACCAGGGTAGCCGACAATCAGCCCCAGCATTTT
NA	NA	TRBJ2-5	TRBV20-1	CSPRGDPSTEYF	TGCAGTCCGAGGGGGGATCCCAGCACAGAGTACTTC
many	NA	TRBJ1-1	TRBV5-1	CASSFATTMNTEAFF	TGCGCCAGCAGCTTTGCGACAACCATGAACACTGAAGCTTTCTTT
NA	TRBD1	TRBJ2-1	TRBV13	CASTPGTGINEQFF	TGTGCCAGCACCCCCGGGACAGGCATCAATGAGCAGTTCTTC
NA	NA	TRBJ1-2	TRBV12-3/TRBV12-4	CASTARTHPDGYTF	TGTGCCAGTACTGCCCGGACACATCCCGATGGCTACACCTTC
once	NA	TRBJ1-2	TRBV20-1	CSAGSLGNYGYTF	TGCAGTGCTGGCTCGTTGGGTAACTATGGCTACACCTTC
once	NA	TRBJ1-4	TRBV9	CASSQDPKSTGLEKLFF	TGCGCCAGCAGCCAAGATCCGAAGTCAACAGGATTGGAAAAACTGTTTTTT
NA	NA	TRBJ2-7	TRBV5-6	CASSLEDLVYEQYF	TGTGCCAGCAGCTTGGAGGACCTAGTCTACGAGCAGTACTTC
NA	TRBD2	TRBJ2-5	TRBV20-1	CSAIRPAGGVQETQYF	TGCAGTGCTATCAGGCCAGCGGGGGGGGTCCAAGAGACCCAGTACTTC
NA	NA	TRBJ1-5	TRBV10-1	CASSLRQPNQPQHF	TGCGCCAGCAGTTTACGACAGCCCAATCAGCCCCAGCATTTT
NA	NA	TRBJ2-7	TRBV15	CATNIDRGAYEQYF	TGTGCCACCAATATAGATCGTGGCGCCTATGAGCAGTACTTC
NA	NA	TRBJ2-7	TRBV20-1	CSARVLESDEQYF	TGCAGTGCTAGAGTGTTAGAGTCAGACGAGCAGTACTTC
few	NA	TRBJ1-1	TRBV2	CASHRGGNTEAFF	TGTGCCAGCCATCGAGGTGGGAACACTGAAGCTTTCTTT
NA	TRBD2	TRBJ2-7	TRBV6-2/TRBV6-3	CASWAGETVEQYF	TGTGCCAGCTGGGCGGGAGAAACCGTCGAGCAGTACTTC